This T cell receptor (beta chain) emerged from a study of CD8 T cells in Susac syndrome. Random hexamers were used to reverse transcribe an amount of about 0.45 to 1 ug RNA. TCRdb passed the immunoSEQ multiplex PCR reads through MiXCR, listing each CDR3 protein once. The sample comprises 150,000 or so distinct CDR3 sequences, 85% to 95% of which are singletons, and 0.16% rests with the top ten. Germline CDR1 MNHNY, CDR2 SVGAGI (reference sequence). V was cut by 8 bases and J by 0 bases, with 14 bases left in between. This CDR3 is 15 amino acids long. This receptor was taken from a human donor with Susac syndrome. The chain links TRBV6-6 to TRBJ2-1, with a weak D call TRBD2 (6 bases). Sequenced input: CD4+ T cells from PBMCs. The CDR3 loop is CASRGGASSYNEQFF. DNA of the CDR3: TGTGCCAGCCGGGGCGGGGCGTCCTCCTACAATGAGCAGTTCTTC.